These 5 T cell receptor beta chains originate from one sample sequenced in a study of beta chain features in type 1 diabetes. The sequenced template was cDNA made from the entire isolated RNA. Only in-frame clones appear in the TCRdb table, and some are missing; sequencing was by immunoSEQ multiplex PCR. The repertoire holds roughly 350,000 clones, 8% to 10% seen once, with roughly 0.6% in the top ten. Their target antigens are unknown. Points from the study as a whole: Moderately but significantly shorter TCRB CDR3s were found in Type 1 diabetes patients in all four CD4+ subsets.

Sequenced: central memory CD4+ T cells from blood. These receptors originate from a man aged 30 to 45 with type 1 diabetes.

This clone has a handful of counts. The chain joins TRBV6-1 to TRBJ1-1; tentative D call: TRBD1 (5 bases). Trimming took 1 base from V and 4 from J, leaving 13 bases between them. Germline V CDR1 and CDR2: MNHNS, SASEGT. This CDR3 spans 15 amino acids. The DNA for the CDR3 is TGTGCCAGCAGTGAAGTTGGGCCAGGGCGCACTGAAGCTTTCTTT. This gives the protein CASSEVGPGRTEAFF.

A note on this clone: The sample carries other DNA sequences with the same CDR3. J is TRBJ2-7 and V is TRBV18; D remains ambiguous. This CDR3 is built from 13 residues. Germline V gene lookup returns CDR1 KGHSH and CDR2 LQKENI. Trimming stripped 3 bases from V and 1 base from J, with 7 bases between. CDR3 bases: TGTGCCAGCTCACCGGGCGAATCCTACGAGCAGTACTTC. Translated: CASSPGESYEQYF.

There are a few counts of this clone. The CDR3, as DNA: TGTGCCAGCAGCCAGGAGTGGTTGTCCGAGCAGTACTTC. Its translation is CASSQEWLSEQYF. The chain carries TRBV5-4 and TRBJ2-7; D remains unclear. Germline-derived CDR1 and CDR2 are SGHNT and YYREEE (reference sequence). CDR3 size: 13 residues. The V end lost 4 bases, the J end lost 6 bases, and 14 bases lay between the germline ends.

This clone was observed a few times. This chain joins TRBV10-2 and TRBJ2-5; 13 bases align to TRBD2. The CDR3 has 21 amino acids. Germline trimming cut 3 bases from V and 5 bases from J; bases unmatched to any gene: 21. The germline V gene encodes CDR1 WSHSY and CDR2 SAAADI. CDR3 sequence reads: CASSDIGRRTSGRERQETQYF. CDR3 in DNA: TGCGCCAGCAGTGATATTGGTCGGAGGACTAGCGGGAGAGAGCGGCAGGAGACCCAGTACTTC.

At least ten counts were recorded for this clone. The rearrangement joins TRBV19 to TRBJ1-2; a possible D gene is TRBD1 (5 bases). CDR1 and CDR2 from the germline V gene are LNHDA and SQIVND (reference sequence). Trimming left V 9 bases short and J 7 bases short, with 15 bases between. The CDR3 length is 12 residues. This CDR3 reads CASMGLALGYTF. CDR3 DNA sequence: TGTGCCAGCATGGGACTGGCCCTTGGCTACACCTTC.